This paragraph covers one TCR beta chain sequence. Its antigen is still unknown. These data belong to a study of cytomegalovirus exposure and HLA in healthy donors. Whole-study findings and limits: A later analysis found most CMV-associated TCR beta chains apparently HLA-restricted. Associated with cytomegalovirus, according to the listing, were some 180 TCR beta chains. Accurate predictions that matched the HLA-A and HLA-B alleles of most subjects were reportedly made from TCR beta sequences.

In the PCR, 60 Vbeta and 13 Jbeta primers were used. Sequenced by immunoSEQ multiplex PCR; TCRdb stores in-frame clones only, minus some. Recorded here are tens of thousands of clones; the top ten clones represent approximately 3.8%. The receptor was isolated from a female donor in good health and CMV-seropositive. The sequenced sample was PBMCs.

The CDR3 sequence: CASSRGGTGETDTQYF. The CDR3 DNA reads as TGTGCCAGCAGCCGCGGAGGGACAGGGGAAACAGATACGCAGTATTTT. The gene calls are TRBV11-1 and TRBJ2-3; the match to TRBD1 covers 10 bases. The germline CDR1 and CDR2 sequences are SGHAT and FQDESV (reference sequence). V shed 5 bases, J shed 3 bases, and the junction held 8 bases outside the gene matches. CDR3 size: 16 residues.